A selection of T cell receptor beta chains follows, all from one sample in a study of T-cell memory formation after mild COVID-19. TCRdb reprocessed the 5' RACE reads via MiXCR and lists one record per CDR3 protein. The data hold 49,000 or so distinct CDR3 sequences, with over 6.5% observed a single time. The sequencing sample was made of PBMCs or a T cell subset sorted from them (not recorded which). These receptors all stem from a man younger than 30 who had mild COVID-19 (a few samples of this study predate the infection). Cell type and time point are not known. CDR3s leave out the opening cysteine and the closing phenylalanine or tryptophan. Rows may omit the clone size; those that give it use once, few, many or a size class.

j_gene: TRBJ1-5; abundance: few; v_gene: TRBV2; CDR3aa: ASSEQRSDQPQH
j_gene: TRBJ2-1; abundance: few; v_gene: TRBV9; CDR3aa: ASSVVERNEQF
j_gene: TRBJ2-1; abundance: .; v_gene: TRBV7-9; CDR3aa: ASGSSLIGAPSYNEQF
j_gene: TRBJ2-1; abundance: many; v_gene: TRBV4-2; CDR3aa: ASSPGRMGGADNEQF
j_gene: TRBJ2-4; abundance: few; v_gene: TRBV29-1; CDR3aa: SSVGAKNIQY
j_gene: TRBJ1-1; abundance: few; v_gene: TRBV29-1; CDR3aa: SVEGALQGTEAF
j_gene: TRBJ2-5; abundance: many; v_gene: TRBV5-1; CDR3aa: ASSWDRGTQY
j_gene: TRBJ2-2; abundance: .; v_gene: TRBV4-3; CDR3aa: ASSQETGWENTGELF
j_gene: TRBJ2-2; abundance: many; v_gene: TRBV5-1; CDR3aa: ASNGLAPNTGELF
j_gene: TRBJ1-5; abundance: .; v_gene: TRBV28; CDR3aa: ASRSEGPTSYSNQPQH
j_gene: TRBJ1-2; abundance: .; v_gene: TRBV29-1; CDR3aa: SVSRTVANYGYT
j_gene: TRBJ1-6; abundance: .; v_gene: TRBV4-3; CDR3aa: ASSQDNVGGSNSPLH
j_gene: TRBJ2-2; abundance: many; v_gene: TRBV5-1; CDR3aa: ASSLAGDGTGELF
j_gene: TRBJ2-3; abundance: many; v_gene: TRBV7-8; CDR3aa: ASSARGRGGGTDTQY
j_gene: TRBJ1-2; abundance: few; v_gene: TRBV7-2; CDR3aa: ASSGDRTPNYGYT
j_gene: TRBJ1-1; abundance: .; v_gene: TRBV12-3/TRBV12-4; CDR3aa: ASSPGTGLATEAF
j_gene: TRBJ2-5; abundance: few; v_gene: TRBV27; CDR3aa: ASSQGTSGGAEETQY
j_gene: TRBJ2-7; abundance: few; v_gene: TRBV7-2; CDR3aa: ASSFQGADEQY
j_gene: TRBJ2-1; abundance: many; v_gene: TRBV24-1; CDR3aa: ATSHGGSYNEQF
j_gene: TRBJ1-2; abundance: .; v_gene: TRBV7-2; CDR3aa: ASSPYPWTGGTNYGYT
j_gene: TRBJ2-1; abundance: .; v_gene: TRBV7-9; CDR3aa: ASSAGNSYNEQF
j_gene: TRBJ2-3; abundance: .; v_gene: TRBV5-4; CDR3aa: ASSFGPGMNTQY
j_gene: TRBJ1-5; abundance: few; v_gene: TRBV21-1; CDR3aa: ATDREDSNSNQPQH
j_gene: TRBJ1-5; abundance: many; v_gene: TRBV20-1; CDR3aa: SAPRGQGSNQPQH